The 27 T cell receptor beta chains listed next were all sequenced from one sample in a study of cytomegalovirus exposure and HLA in healthy donors (dated by TCRdb to 2016 to 2017). The library was made by the immunoSEQ multiplex PCR assay. For the multiplex PCR, a mixture combining 60 forward primers for TCR Vbeta segments and 13 reverse primers for TCR Jbeta segments was used. The clones in this table, taken by TCRdb from immuneACCESS, are in-frame only. Not every clone is retained; where verified, under half of the shortfall comes from an unresolved V gene, and the cause of the rest is unknown. In all, the sample holds 100,000 to 150,000 clones, and more than 60% of those were seen once. Of the sample, roughly 1.8% is held by the ten largest clones. Sequenced material: PBMCs. The source of these receptors is a woman in her 40s in good health and CMV-seronegative.

The J gene is TRBJ1-1, the V gene TRBV28; no definite D call. CDR3 length equals 15 residues. CDR1 is MDHEN, CDR2 SYDVKM, per germline. V lost 5 bases, J lost 1 base, and 14 bases lay in between. The CDR3 loop is CASSLENGANTEAFF. The CDR3 DNA reads TGTGCCAGCAGTCTAGAGAATGGTGCGAACACTGAAGCTTTCTTT.

Comment on this clone: The sample has other DNA sequences that encode this CDR3 too. This chain joins TRBV6-1 and TRBJ2-7; possibly TRBD2 for D (6 bases). Germline V lookup: CDR1 MNHNS, CDR2 SASEGT. This CDR3 spans 13 amino acids. Trimming shortened V by 11 bases and J by 7 bases, and 21 bases separated the two germline ends. CDR3 amino acids: CAGGINPTGEQYF. CDR3 nucleotides: TGTGCCGGGGGGATAAACCCTACGGGGGAGCAGTACTTC.

On this clone itself: At one boundary the junction diverges from the germline segment, which might be a read error. The chain is built from TRBV5-1 and TRBJ2-4; no definite D call. Germline V gene sequence: CDR1 SGHRS, CDR2 YFSETQ. The length of the CDR3 is 16 residues. In nucleotides, the CDR3 is TGCGCCAGCAGCTTGGATTCGTTAGTAACCAAAAACAGTCAGTACTTC. Translation gives CASSLDSLVTKNSQYF.

The V and J genes are TRBV5-8 and TRBJ1-2; 11 nucleotides agree with TRBD1. There are 14 residues in the CDR3. J was trimmed by 6 bases and V by 4 bases; bases with no gene match: 5. Germline CDR1 SGHTS, CDR2 YDEGEE. This chain's CDR3 is CASSIGDRGNGYTF. The CDR3 DNA sequence: TGTGCCAGCAGCATAGGGGACAGGGGGAATGGCTACACCTTC.

The chain links TRBV19 to TRBJ2-7, with 9 bases lining up with TRBD1. The CDR3 has 13 residues. V was pared by 5 bases and J by 6 bases, with 5 bases of the junction left unmatched. Germline V gene data show CDR1 as LNHDA and CDR2 as SQIVND (reference sequence). Here the CDR3 DNA reads TGTGCCAGTAGTGACAGGGGGAAAGGCGAGCAGTACTTC. It yields the protein CASSDRGKGEQYF.

This chain uses TRBV28 with TRBJ2-7, with no clear D. The CDR3 extends over 13 amino acids. V gave up 10 bases and J gave up 0 bases, with 13 bases separating them. Germline V CDR1 and CDR2: MDHEN, SYDVKM. The CDR3 sequence: CATTASSSYEQYF. Written as DNA, the CDR3 is TGTGCCACCACGGCGTCTAGCTCCTACGAGCAGTACTTC.

The V call is TRBV7-9, the J call TRBJ2-6, with unresolved D. This CDR3 is 13 amino acids long. The germline CDR1 and CDR2 sequences are SEHNR and FQNEAQ (reference sequence). V lost 5 bases, J lost 6 bases, and 8 bases lay in between. This chain's CDR3 is CASSRVLANVLTF. The CDR3 DNA reads TGTGCCAGCAGCCGGGTGTTGGCCAACGTCCTGACTTTC.

CDR3 region: CSVEGGRVFSNEQFF. In DNA, the CDR3 is TGCAGCGTTGAAGGGGGCAGGGTGTTTTCTAATGAGCAGTTCTTC. J is TRBJ2-1 and V is TRBV29-1; a weak D match, TRBD1 (5 bases). V lost 1 base, J lost 7 bases, and 17 bases lay in between. Germline CDR1 is SQVTM and CDR2 is ANQGSEA. This CDR3 is built from 15 residues.

The CDR3 sequence is CASSGTGGYEQYF. The CDR3 DNA reads as TGCGCCAGCAGCGGAACAGGGGGCTACGAGCAGTACTTC. This rearrangement joins TRBV5-1 to TRBJ2-7, with 8 bases lining up with TRBD1. The J segment lost 3 bases and the V segment lost 4 bases, leaving 3 bases of the junction unmatched. CDR1 and CDR2 from the germline V gene are SGHRS and YFSETQ. This CDR3 region has 13 residues.

The chain joins TRBV19 to TRBJ2-2; the D gene is possibly TRBD1 (5 bases). Germline lookup yields CDR1 LNHDA and CDR2 SQIVND (reference sequence). V shed 3 bases and J shed 5 bases, with 16 bases lying between them. The CDR3 length is 16 residues. CDR3 in amino acids: CASSMGRVRGTGELFF. The CDR3 DNA sequence: TGTGCCAGTAGTATGGGCAGGGTTAGGGGAACCGGGGAGCTGTTTTTT.

This clone was found a few times. The chain is built from TRBV19 and TRBJ2-3; D might be TRBD1 (6 bases). The germline V and J ends were trimmed by 1 base and 6 bases, with 14 bases remaining between them. Germline V gives CDR1 LNHDA, CDR2 SQIVND (reference sequence). This CDR3 contains 15 residues. Here the CDR3 reads CASSIAGDRSDTQYF. Here the CDR3 DNA reads TGTGCCAGTAGTATAGCCGGAGACAGGAGTGATACGCAGTATTTT.

The rearrangement links TRBV2 to TRBJ2-3; tentatively, D is TRBD2 (5 bases). Germline lookup yields CDR1 SNHLY and CDR2 FYNNEI. The V end was cut by 0 bases, the J end by 6 bases, with 10 bases between. This CDR3 has 14 amino acids. CDR3: CASSEASDRDTQYF. CDR3 nucleotide sequence: TGTGCCAGCAGTGAAGCTAGCGACCGGGATACGCAGTATTTT.

The chain has TRBV7-2 and TRBJ2-1; 8 nucleotides agree with TRBD1. Germline loops: CDR1 SGHTA, CDR2 FQGNSA. V trimming: 6 bases; J trimming: 2 bases; junction bases outside the gene matches: 6. CDR3 length: 15 amino acids. The CDR3 protein is CASRVPGQAYNEQFF. CDR3 coding DNA: TGTGCCAGCAGGGTTCCGGGACAGGCCTACAATGAGCAGTTCTTC.

The chain joins TRBV19 to TRBJ1-4; a possible D gene is TRBD1 (5 bases). Deletions cut 4 bases from V and 1 base from J, with 7 bases between. The CDR3 is 14 amino acids. Germline V lookup: CDR1 LNHDA, CDR2 SQIVND (reference sequence). CDR3 nucleotide sequence: TGTGCCAGTAGTAACCAGGGAACTAATGAAAAACTGTTTTTT. Its translation: CASSNQGTNEKLFF. The entire variable domain, with the rest obtained from reference TRBV19 and TRBJ1-4, is as follows: DGGITQSPKYLFRKEGQNVTLSCEQNLNHDAMYWYRQDPGQGLRLIYYSQIVNDFQKGDIAEGYSVSREKKESFPLTVTSAQKNPTAFYLCASSNQGTNEKLFFGSGTQLSVL.

This clone was seen a handful of times. The chain joins TRBV2 to TRBJ2-7; 14 nucleotides match TRBD2. Germline CDR1 SNHLY, CDR2 FYNNEI. This CDR3 region has 15 residues. J gave up 8 bases and V 6 bases, and 9 bases lay outside the gene matches. CDR3 coding DNA: TGTGCCAGCAGGGGGGGGACTAGCGGGAGTAAAAAGCAGTACTTC. Translating gives CASRGGTSGSKKQYF.

This sequence joins TRBV18 and TRBJ2-7; TRBD2 might be the D (5 bases). Between the trimmed V and J ends, which lost 4 bases and 0 bases, there was a span of 7 bases. Germline CDR1 KGHSH, CDR2 LQKENI. The CDR3 loop spans 13 amino acids. For the CDR3, the DNA is TGTGCCAGCTCACTCGGGAACTCCTACGAGCAGTACTTC. Its translation is CASSLGNSYEQYF.

The chain uses TRBV5-8 and TRBJ2-2, with 7 bases matching TRBD1. The germline V gene has CDR1 SGHTS and CDR2 YDEGEE. V lost 7 bases, J lost 2 bases, and 5 bases stayed unmatched. CDR3 length equals 14 residues. CDR3: CASQGVINTGELFF. The CDR3 DNA reads TGTGCCAGCCAGGGGGTGATTAACACCGGGGAGCTGTTTTTT.

The chain uses TRBV18 and TRBJ1-1; D is unresolved. The V end was cut by 3 bases, the J end by 4 bases, with 12 bases between. This CDR3 has 14 amino acids. Germline CDR1 is KGHSH and CDR2 is LQKENI. The CDR3 region is CASSPGVGGTEAFF. In DNA form, the CDR3 reads TGTGCCAGCTCACCGGGTGTGGGAGGCACTGAAGCTTTCTTT.

V gene TRBV5-8 combines with J gene TRBJ2-2, with a weak D call TRBD1 (6 bases). Trimming cost V 4 bases and J 5 bases, with 15 bases left between them. CDR3 length: 15 amino acids. From germline, CDR1 is SGHTS and CDR2 YDEGEE. CDR3 nucleotides: TGTGCCAGCAGCCTGGGCGACAGGAGTACCGGGGAGCTGTTTTTT. Amino acid sequence: CASSLGDRSTGELFF.

The chain couples TRBV18 to TRBJ2-5, with 7 nucleotides matching TRBD1. The V gene's germline CDR1 is KGHSH and CDR2 LQKENI. Trimming took 6 bases from V and 1 from J; bases not matched to a gene: 2. There are 13 residues in the CDR3. The CDR3 protein is CASSQGVQETQYF. The CDR3 DNA reads TGTGCCAGCTCCCAGGGGGTCCAAGAGACCCAGTACTTC.

J is TRBJ2-1 and V is TRBV5-1; the match to TRBD1 covers 7 bases. With 0 bases clipped from V and 5 bases from J, the junction kept 5 bases outside the gene matches. The CDR3 is made up of 15 amino acids. The germline CDR1 and CDR2 sequences are SGHRS and YFSETQ. The CDR3 DNA reads as TGCGCCAGCAGCTTGGACAGGGGACGTAACAATGAGCAGTTCTTC. Protein sequence: CASSLDRGRNNEQFF. Full variable domain (remainder filled in from reference TRBV5-1 and TRBJ2-1): KAGVTQTPRYLIKTRGQQVTLSCSPISGHRSVSWYQQTPGQGLQFLFEYFSETQRNKGNFPGRFSGRQFSNSRSEMNVSTLELGDSALYLCASSLDRGRNNEQFFGPGTRLTVL.

This clone showed up just a few times. This chain uses TRBV2 with TRBJ2-3; 8 nucleotides align to TRBD1. With 6 bases clipped from V and 2 bases from J, the junction kept 4 bases outside the gene matches. The CDR3 spans 14 residues. CDR1 is SNHLY, CDR2 FYNNEI, per germline. CDR3 residues: CASSQGQDTDTQYF. The DNA for the CDR3 is TGTGCCAGCAGCCAGGGACAGGACACAGATACGCAGTATTTT.

V gene TRBV7-8 combines with J gene TRBJ1-2; a weak D match, TRBD1 (6 bases). The CDR3 loop spans 12 amino acids. V gave up 5 bases and J gave up 8 bases, with 12 bases separating them. Germline CDR1 SGHVS, CDR2 FQNEAQ. DNA of the CDR3: TGTGCCAGCAGCACCAGGGGTGGCGGCTACACCTTC. Amino acids: CASSTRGGGYTF.

The chain employs TRBV28 and TRBJ1-1; 9 positions agree with TRBD1. Germline assignment: CDR1 MDHEN and CDR2 SYDVKM. The V segment lost 5 bases and the J segment 2 bases; nucleotides outside the gene matches: 9. CDR3 size: 16 residues. The CDR3 spells CASSPVDRGYNTEAFF. DNA for the CDR3: TGTGCCAGCAGTCCGGTGGACAGGGGATACAACACTGAAGCTTTCTTT. Full variable domain (remainder filled in from reference TRBV28 and TRBJ1-1): DVKVTQSSRYLVKRTGEKVFLECVQDMDHENMFWYRQDPGLGLRLIYFSYDVKMKEKGDIPEGYSVSREKKERFSLILESASTNQTSMYLCASSPVDRGYNTEAFFGQGTRLTVV.

The chain couples TRBV4-1 to TRBJ2-5, with TRBD2 as a possible D gene (5 bases). The CDR3 loop spans 15 amino acids. Deletions cut 9 bases from V and 2 bases from J, with 19 bases between. Per germline, CDR1 MGHRA and CDR2 YSYEKL. The chain's CDR3 is CARPEGEEGQETQYF. CDR3 nucleotides: TGCGCCAGGCCCGAGGGAGAAGAGGGACAAGAGACCCAGTACTTC.

V is TRBV6-1 and J is TRBJ2-1; TRBD1 aligns across 10 bases. The length of the CDR3 is 17 residues. V lost 1 base, J lost 4 bases, and 7 bases stayed unmatched. Germline CDR1 is MNHNS and CDR2 is SASEGT. The CDR3 here is CASSEGPGTGAYNEQFF. The DNA for the CDR3 is TGTGCCAGCAGTGAAGGGCCCGGGACAGGGGCTTACAATGAGCAGTTCTTC.

The chain is built from TRBV6-6 and TRBJ2-1; tentatively, D is TRBD2 (5 bases). Germline-derived CDR1 and CDR2 are MNHNY and SVGAGI (reference sequence). The CDR3 loop spans 15 amino acids. The V and J ends lost 6 bases and 4 bases respectively, with 16 bases between them. The CDR3 DNA follows: TGTGCCAGCAGCCCACCCAGAGGGTCGTACAATGAGCAGTTCTTC. This sequence encodes CASSPPRGSYNEQFF.